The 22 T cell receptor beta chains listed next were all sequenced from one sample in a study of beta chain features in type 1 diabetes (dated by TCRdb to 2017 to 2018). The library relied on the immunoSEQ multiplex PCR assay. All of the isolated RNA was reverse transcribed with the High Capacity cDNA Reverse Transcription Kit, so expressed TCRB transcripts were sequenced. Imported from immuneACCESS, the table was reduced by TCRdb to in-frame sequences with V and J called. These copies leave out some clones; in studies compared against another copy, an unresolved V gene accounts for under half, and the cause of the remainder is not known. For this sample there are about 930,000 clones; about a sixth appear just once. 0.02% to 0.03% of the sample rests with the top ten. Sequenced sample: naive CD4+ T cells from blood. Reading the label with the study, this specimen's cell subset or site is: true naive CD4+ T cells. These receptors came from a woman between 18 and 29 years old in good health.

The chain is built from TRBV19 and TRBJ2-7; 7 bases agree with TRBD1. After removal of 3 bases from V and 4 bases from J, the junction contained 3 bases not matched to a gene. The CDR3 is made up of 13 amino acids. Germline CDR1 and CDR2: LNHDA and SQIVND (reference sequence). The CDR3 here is CASSIRDRYEQYF. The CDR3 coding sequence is TGTGCCAGTAGTATCCGGGACAGATACGAGCAGTACTTC.

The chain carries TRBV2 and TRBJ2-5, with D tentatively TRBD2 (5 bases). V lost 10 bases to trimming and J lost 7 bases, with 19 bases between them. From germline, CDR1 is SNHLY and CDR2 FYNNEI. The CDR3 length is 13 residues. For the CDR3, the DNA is TGTGCCACCCGAGCGGAAGGTTCTTGGACCCAGTACTTC. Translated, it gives CATRAEGSWTQYF.

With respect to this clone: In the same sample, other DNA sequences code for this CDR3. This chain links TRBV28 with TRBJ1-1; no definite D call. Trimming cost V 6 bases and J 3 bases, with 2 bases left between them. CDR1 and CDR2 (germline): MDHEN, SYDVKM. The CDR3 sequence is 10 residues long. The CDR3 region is CASSDTEAFF. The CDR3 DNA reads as TGTGCCAGCAGCGACACTGAAGCTTTCTTT.

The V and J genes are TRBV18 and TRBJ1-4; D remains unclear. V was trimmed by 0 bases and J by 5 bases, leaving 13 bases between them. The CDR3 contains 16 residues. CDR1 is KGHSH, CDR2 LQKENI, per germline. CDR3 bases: TGTGCCAGCTCACCACCGAGCCTAACCGGGAATGAAAAACTGTTTTTT. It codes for CASSPPSLTGNEKLFF.

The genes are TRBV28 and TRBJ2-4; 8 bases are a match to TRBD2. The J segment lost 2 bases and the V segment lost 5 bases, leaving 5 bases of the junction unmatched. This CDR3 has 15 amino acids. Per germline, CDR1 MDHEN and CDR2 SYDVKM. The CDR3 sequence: CASSPTSASKNIQYF. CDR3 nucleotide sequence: TGTGCCAGCAGTCCGACTAGCGCGTCCAAAAACATTCAGTACTTC.

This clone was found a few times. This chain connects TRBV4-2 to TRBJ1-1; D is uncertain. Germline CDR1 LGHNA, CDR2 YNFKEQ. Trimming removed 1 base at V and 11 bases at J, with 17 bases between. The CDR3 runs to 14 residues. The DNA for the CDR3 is TGTGCCAGCAGCCAAGGTCTTCGGAGTACGGGCGCTTTCTTT. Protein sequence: CASSQGLRSTGAFF.

The DNA for the CDR3 is TGTGCCAGCAGCAACAGGGGGCCCCAGCATTTT. This encodes CASSNRGPQHF. The chain combines TRBV7-9 with TRBJ1-5; 7 bases match TRBD1. The CDR3 is 11 residues long. The germline gives CDR1 SEHNR, CDR2 FQNEAQ (reference sequence). The J segment lost 9 bases and the V segment lost 5 bases, leaving 1 base of the junction unmatched.

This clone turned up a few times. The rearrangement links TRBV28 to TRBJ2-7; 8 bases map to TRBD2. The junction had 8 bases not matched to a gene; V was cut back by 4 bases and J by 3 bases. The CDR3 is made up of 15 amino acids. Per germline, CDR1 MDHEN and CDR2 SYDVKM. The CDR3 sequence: CASSSAGALVYEQYF. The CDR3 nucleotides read TGTGCCAGCAGTTCAGCGGGAGCGCTTGTCTACGAGCAGTACTTC.

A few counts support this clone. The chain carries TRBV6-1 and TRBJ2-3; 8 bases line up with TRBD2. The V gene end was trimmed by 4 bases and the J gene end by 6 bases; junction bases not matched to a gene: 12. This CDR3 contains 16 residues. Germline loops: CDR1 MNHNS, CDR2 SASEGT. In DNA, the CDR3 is TGTGCCAGCAGTGGCAAGCGGGAGTCCCGGGTGGATACGCAGTATTTT. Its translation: CASSGKRESRVDTQYF.

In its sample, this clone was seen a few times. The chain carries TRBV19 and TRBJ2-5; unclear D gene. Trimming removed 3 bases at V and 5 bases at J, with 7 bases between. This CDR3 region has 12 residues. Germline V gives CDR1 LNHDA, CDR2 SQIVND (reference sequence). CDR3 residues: CASSMSAETQYF. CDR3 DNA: TGTGCCAGTAGTATGTCGGCGGAGACCCAGTACTTC.

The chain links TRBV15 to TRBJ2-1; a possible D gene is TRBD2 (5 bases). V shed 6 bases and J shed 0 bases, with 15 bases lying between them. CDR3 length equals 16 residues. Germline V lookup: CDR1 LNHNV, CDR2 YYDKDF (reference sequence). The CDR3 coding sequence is TGTGCCACCAGACTTGGACTCTCGAGCTCCTACAATGAGCAGTTCTTC. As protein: CATRLGLSSSYNEQFF. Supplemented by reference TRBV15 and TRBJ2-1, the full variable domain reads DAMVIQNPRYQVTQFGKPVTLSCSQTLNHNVMYWYQQKSSQAPKLLFHYYDKDFNNEADTPDNFQSRRPNTSFCFLDIRSPGLGDTAMYLCATRLGLSSSYNEQFFGPGTRLTVL.

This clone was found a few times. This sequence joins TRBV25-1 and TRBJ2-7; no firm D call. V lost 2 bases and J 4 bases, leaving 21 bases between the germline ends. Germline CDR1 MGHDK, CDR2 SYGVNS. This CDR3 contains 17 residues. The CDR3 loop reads CASSETTGDTKLYEQYF. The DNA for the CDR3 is TGTGCCAGCAGTGAAACGACGGGCGACACCAAATTGTACGAGCAGTACTTC.

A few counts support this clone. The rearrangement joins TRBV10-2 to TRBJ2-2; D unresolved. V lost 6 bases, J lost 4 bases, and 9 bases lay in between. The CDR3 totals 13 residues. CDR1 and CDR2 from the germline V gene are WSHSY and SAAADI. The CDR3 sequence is CASRGPSTGELFF. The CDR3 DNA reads TGCGCCAGCAGAGGTCCGAGCACCGGGGAGCTGTTTTTT.

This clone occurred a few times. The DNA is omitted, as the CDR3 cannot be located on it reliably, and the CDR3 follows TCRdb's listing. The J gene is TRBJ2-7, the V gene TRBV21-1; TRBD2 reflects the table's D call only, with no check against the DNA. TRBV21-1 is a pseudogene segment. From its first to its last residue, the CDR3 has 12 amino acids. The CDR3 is CASSKVGEGALV.

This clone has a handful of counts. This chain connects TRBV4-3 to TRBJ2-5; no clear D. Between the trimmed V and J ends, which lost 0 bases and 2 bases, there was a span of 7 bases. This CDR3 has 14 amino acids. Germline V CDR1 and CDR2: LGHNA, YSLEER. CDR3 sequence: CASSQDLTQETQYF. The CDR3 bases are TGCGCCAGCAGCCAAGATCTTACTCAAGAGACCCAGTACTTC.

CDR3 nucleotide sequence: TGTGCCAGCAGCCGCCGCCGGGACAGTAGGGCCGGGGAGCTGTTTTTT. Protein product: CASSRRRDSRAGELFF. The genes are TRBV27 and TRBJ2-2, with 7 bases that match TRBD1. The CDR3 is made up of 16 amino acids. V lost 6 bases, J lost 6 bases, and 13 bases stayed unmatched. The germline V gene encodes CDR1 MNHEY and CDR2 SMNVEV (reference sequence).

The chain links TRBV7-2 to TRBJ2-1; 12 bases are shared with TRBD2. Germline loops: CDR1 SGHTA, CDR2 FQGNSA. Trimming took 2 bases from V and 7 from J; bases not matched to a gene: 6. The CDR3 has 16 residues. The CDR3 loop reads CASSLLAGGGGNEQFF. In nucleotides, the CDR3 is TGTGCCAGCAGCTTACTAGCGGGAGGGGGCGGAAATGAGCAGTTCTTC.

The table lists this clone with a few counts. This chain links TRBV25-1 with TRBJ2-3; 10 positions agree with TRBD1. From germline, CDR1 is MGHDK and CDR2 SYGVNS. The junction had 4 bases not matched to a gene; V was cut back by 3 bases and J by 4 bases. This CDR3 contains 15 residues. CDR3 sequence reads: CASSEGQGRADTQYF. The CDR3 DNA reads TGTGCCAGCAGTGAGGGACAGGGGCGAGCAGATACGCAGTATTTT.

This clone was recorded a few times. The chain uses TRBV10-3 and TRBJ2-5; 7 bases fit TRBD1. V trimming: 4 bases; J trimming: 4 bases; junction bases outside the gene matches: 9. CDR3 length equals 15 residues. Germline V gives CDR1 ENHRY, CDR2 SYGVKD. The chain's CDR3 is CAISGGQAVGETQYF. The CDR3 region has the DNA TGTGCCATCAGTGGCGGACAGGCGGTTGGAGAGACCCAGTACTTC.

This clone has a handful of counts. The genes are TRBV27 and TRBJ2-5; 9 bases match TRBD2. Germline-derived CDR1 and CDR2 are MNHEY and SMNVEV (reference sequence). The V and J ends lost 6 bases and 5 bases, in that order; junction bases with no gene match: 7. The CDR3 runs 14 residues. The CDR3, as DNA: TGTGCCAGCAGGTGGGCGGGAGGGCCTGAGACCCAGTACTTC. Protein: CASRWAGGPETQYF.

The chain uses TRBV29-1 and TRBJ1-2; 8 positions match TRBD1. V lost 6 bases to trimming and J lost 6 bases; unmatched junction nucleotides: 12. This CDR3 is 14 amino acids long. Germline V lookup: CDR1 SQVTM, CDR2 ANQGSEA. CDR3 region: CSVGRSGQGHGYTF. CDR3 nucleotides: TGCAGCGTGGGTAGGAGTGGACAGGGCCATGGCTACACCTTC.

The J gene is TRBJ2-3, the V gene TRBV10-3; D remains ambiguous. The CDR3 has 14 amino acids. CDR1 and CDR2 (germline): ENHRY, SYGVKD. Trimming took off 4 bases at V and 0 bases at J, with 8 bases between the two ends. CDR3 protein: CAISVGKSTDTQYF. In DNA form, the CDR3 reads TGTGCCATCAGTGTGGGGAAAAGCACAGATACGCAGTATTTT.